This T cell receptor (beta chain) was profiled in a study of blood T cell repertoires in COVID-19. Study overall: Samples of COVID-19 (acute and convalescent) were obtained from the United States, Italy and Spain. PBMCs, B-cell-depleted T cells, or T cells were the source of the cDNA or gDNA that made up the material.

In the original processing: The authors estimated nucleated cell counts from reference gene primer amplification. Measured with immunoSEQ multiplex PCR; TCRdb has only the in-frame clones, and not every one. Clonal size and the V and J genes are those of that table, whereas D and trimming came from the DNA. This repertoire shows approximately 260,000 clones, less than 90% found once; its top ten account for 4.6%. The TCR was taken from a man aged 55 to 70 who had recovered from COVID-19. Source material: peripheral blood.

CDR3: CATSTPGLAGPTDTQYF. The CDR3 DNA sequence: TGTGCCACCAGCACCCCGGGACTAGCGGGACCCACAGATACGCAGTATTTT. V usage is TRBV15 and J usage is TRBJ2-3, with 13 bases matching TRBD2. Losses at the gene ends were 4 bases for V and 2 bases for J; bases not matched to a gene: 6. The CDR3 has 17 amino acids. Germline V gives CDR1 LNHNV, CDR2 YYDKDF (reference sequence).